What follows are 7 T cell receptor beta chains derived from one specimen sequenced in a study of a mutant IDH1 vaccine in newly diagnosed glioma. Time point defined: week 35, safety follow-up. The investigators gave 300 ug of mutant IDH1 20-mer peptide in each vaccine dose, together with topical imiquimod. No antigen is known for these receptors. Measured with immunoSEQ multiplex PCR; TCRdb has only the in-frame clones, and not every one. In the table there are about 69,000 clones, around 87% of which are singletons. The sample in question was PBMCs, obtained from a glioma patient whose treatment included an IDH1 peptide vaccine. The receptors were sampled from a man aged 30-40 years with glioma.

The gene calls are TRBV4-1 and TRBJ2-1; 10 bases are shared with TRBD2. CDR3 length equals 16 residues. V lost 0 bases and J lost 3; bases outside the gene matches: 2. Looked up from germline, CDR1 is MGHRA and CDR2 is YSYEKL. CDR3: CASSQDLAGDYNEQFF. The CDR3 nucleotides are TGCGCCAGCAGCCAAGATCTAGCGGGGGACTACAATGAGCAGTTCTTC.

The V gene is TRBV7-2, the J gene TRBJ2-3; TRBD2 might be the D (5 bases). CDR3 length equals 12 residues. Trimming removed 2 bases from V and 11 bases from J, with 11 bases in between. Germline CDR1 is SGHTA and CDR2 is FQGNSA. The CDR3 DNA reads as TGTGCCAGCAGCTTAAGTGCCGGAGGGCAGTATTTT. Translating it yields CASSLSAGGQYF.

As regards this clone: Other nucleotide sequences in the sample specify the same CDR3. The chain carries TRBV30 and TRBJ1-3; D is unresolved. CDR3 size: 13 residues. V gave up 3 bases and J gave up 2 bases, with 8 bases separating them. Germline values: CDR1 GTSNPN, CDR2 SVGIG (reference sequence). Here the CDR3 DNA reads TGTGCCTGGAGCGCTGGGGCTGGAAACACCATATATTTT. This translates into CAWSAGAGNTIYF.

The chain combines TRBV28 with TRBJ2-7, with D maybe TRBD2 (5 bases). The CDR3 length is 13 residues. Germline CDR1 and CDR2: MDHEN and SYDVKM. V was clipped by 4 bases and J by 3 bases, with 10 bases between them. CDR3 sequence: CASSYGVNYEQYF. DNA for the CDR3: TGTGCCAGCAGTTACGGGGTAAACTACGAGCAGTACTTC.

This clone was counted a single time. The chain combines TRBV4-2 with TRBJ2-2, with 9 positions matching TRBD2. Germline loops: CDR1 LGHNA, CDR2 YNFKEQ. This CDR3 region has 18 residues. V gave up 2 bases and J gave up 0 bases; unmatched junction bases: 7. The CDR3 nucleotides read TGTGCCAGCAGCCAACTTAGCGGGAGCCTCGCGAACACCGGGGAGCTGTTTTTT. Its protein is CASSQLSGSLANTGELFF.

This clone was picked up one time. The chain links TRBV7-9 to TRBJ2-7; D uncertain. Between the trimmed V and J ends, which lost 5 bases and 0 bases, there was a span of 17 bases. Germline V gene lookup returns CDR1 SEHNR and CDR2 FQNEAQ (reference sequence). The CDR3 consists of 16 residues. This chain's CDR3 is CASSPPGFGSSYEQYF. The CDR3 region has the DNA TGTGCCAGCAGCCCCCCAGGATTTGGAAGCTCCTACGAGCAGTACTTC.

The V gene is TRBV28, the J gene TRBJ2-3; either TRBD1 or TRBD2 may supply D (5 bases each). CDR3 size: 14 residues. Germline assignment: CDR1 MDHEN and CDR2 SYDVKM. V shed 1 base and J shed 4 bases, with 9 bases lying between them. The CDR3 here is CASSLLRGADTQYF. The CDR3 nucleotides read TGTGCCAGCAGTTTATTACGGGGCGCAGATACGCAGTATTTT.